This T cell receptor (beta chain) appears in the sequencing data of a study of OX40 agonist ivuxolimab in advanced cancers. For the study at large: Hepatocellular carcinoma, melanoma, renal cell or head and neck cancer occurred in dose-escalation patients.

Profiling relied on immunoSEQ multiplex PCR, and the TCRdb table lists in-frame clones only, not all of them. Of some 100,000 clones listed, approximately 84% are singletons. Specimen: CD4+ or CD8+ T cells sorted from blood, collected in a trial of the OX40 agonist ivuxolimab. The source of this sequence is an adult with an advanced solid tumor such as melanoma, head and neck, liver or kidney cancer.

The DNA for the CDR3 is TGTGCCAGCAGTGAAGCGGGGGACAGGTCTTATGGCTACACCTTC. It translates to CASSEAGDRSYGYTF. The chain joins TRBV2 to TRBJ1-2; TRBD1 agrees at 8 bases. CDR3 size: 15 residues. J gave up 5 bases and V 0 bases, and 5 bases lay outside the gene matches. Per the germline V gene, CDR1 is SNHLY and CDR2 is FYNNEI. Looking up the rest from reference TRBV2 and TRBJ1-2 gives the full variable domain: EPEVTQTPSHQVTQMGQEVILRCVPISNHLYFYWYRQILGQKVEFLVSFYNNEISEKSEIFDDQFSVERPDGSNFTLKIRSTKLEDSAMYFCASSEAGDRSYGYTFGSGTRLTVV.